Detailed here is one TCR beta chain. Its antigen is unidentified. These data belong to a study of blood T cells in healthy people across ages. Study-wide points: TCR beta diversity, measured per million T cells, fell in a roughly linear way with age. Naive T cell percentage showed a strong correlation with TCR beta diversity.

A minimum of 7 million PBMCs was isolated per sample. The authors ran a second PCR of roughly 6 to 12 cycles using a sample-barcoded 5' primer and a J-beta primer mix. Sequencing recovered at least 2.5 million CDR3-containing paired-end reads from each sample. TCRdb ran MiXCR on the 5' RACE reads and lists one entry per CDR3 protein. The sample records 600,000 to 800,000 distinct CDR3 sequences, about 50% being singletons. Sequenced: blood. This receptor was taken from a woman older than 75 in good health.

This CDR3 is CATSRSSVGGETQYF. The DNA of the CDR3 is TGTGCCACCAGCAGATCCTCGGTTGGAGGAGAGACCCAGTACTTC. The genes are TRBV15 and TRBJ2-5; D might be TRBD2 (5 bases). Per the germline V gene, CDR1 is LNHNV and CDR2 is YYDKDF (reference sequence). V was cut by 2 bases and J by 4 bases, with 14 bases left in between. This CDR3 has 15 amino acids.